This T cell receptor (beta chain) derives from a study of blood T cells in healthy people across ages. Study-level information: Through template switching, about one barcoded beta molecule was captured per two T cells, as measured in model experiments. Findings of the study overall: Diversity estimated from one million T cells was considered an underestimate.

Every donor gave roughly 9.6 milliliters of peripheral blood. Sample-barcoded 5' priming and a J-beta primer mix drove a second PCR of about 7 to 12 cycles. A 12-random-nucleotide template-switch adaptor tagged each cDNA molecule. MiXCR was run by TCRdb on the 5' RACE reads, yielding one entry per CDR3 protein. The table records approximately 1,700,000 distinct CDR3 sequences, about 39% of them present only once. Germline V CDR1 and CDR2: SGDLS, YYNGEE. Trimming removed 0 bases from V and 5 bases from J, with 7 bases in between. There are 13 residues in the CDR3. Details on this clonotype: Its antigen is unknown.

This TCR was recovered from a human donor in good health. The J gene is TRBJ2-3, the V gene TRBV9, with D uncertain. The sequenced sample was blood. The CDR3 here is CASSVVPEDTQYF. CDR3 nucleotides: TGTGCCAGCAGCGTAGTCCCCGAAGATACGCAGTATTTT. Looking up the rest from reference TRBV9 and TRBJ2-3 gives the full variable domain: DSGVTQTPKHLITATGQRVTLRCSPRSGDLSVYWYQQSLDQGLQFLIQYYNGEERAKGNILERFSAQQFPDLHSELNLSSLELGDSALYFCASSVVPEDTQYFGPGTRLTVL.